The 11 T cell receptor beta chains reported below all come from one sample, sequenced in a study of blood T cell repertoires in COVID-19. Sequencing was performed with immunoSEQ multiplex PCR; in TCRdb, only in-frame clones are kept and a portion is missing. The table has some 45,000 clones, roughly 89% seen once. The sequenced material came from peripheral blood. These receptor sequences come from a man between 70 and 80 years old with active COVID-19.

The J gene is TRBJ2-3, the V gene TRBV7-2; possible D gene TRBD2, 6 bases. Looked up from germline, CDR1 is SGHTA and CDR2 is FQGNSA. The CDR3 loop spans 15 amino acids. Trimming stripped 4 bases from V and 2 bases from J, with 13 bases between. The CDR3 region has the DNA TGTGCCAGCAGCTCCCGGGACTTCTTCACAGATACGCAGTATTTT. Protein sequence: CASSSRDFFTDTQYF.

This chain uses TRBV4-1 with TRBJ2-5; D is ambiguous. Germline-derived CDR1 and CDR2 are MGHRA and YSYEKL. The V end lost 1 base, the J end lost 7 bases, and 10 bases lay between the germline ends. The CDR3 is 13 residues long. DNA of the CDR3: TGCGCCAGCAGCCAAGTAGGCCCAGGGACCCAGTACTTC. Residues: CASSQVGPGTQYF.

This clone came up once. This sequence joins TRBV9 and TRBJ1-2, with 10 bases aligning to TRBD1. V gave up 3 bases and J gave up 7 bases; unmatched junction bases: 9. The CDR3 length is 15 residues. Germline V gene sequence: CDR1 SGDLS, CDR2 YYNGEE. This chain's CDR3 is CASSDSGQGSGGYTF. The CDR3 region has the DNA TGTGCCAGCAGCGACTCGGGACAGGGGAGTGGTGGCTACACCTTC.

This clone is a singleton in its sample. V gene TRBV27 combines with J gene TRBJ1-2; 9 bases line up with TRBD1. The CDR3 extends over 13 amino acids. J was trimmed by 8 bases and V by 6 bases; bases with no gene match: 7. Germline values: CDR1 MNHEY, CDR2 SMNVEV (reference sequence). CDR3 bases: TGTGCCAGCAGCCAAACAGGGGGCGGAGGCTACACCTTC. Translation: CASSQTGGGGYTF.

The gene calls are TRBV7-2 and TRBJ2-7; D is ambiguous. The germline V gene encodes CDR1 SGHTA and CDR2 FQGNSA. The CDR3 is made up of 14 amino acids. V was cut by 5 bases and J by 2 bases, with 13 bases left in between. The CDR3 coding sequence is TGTGCCAGCAGCCCGAGCAGTAGCCCCTACGAGCAGTACTTC. Translated, it gives CASSPSSSPYEQYF.

The sample holds one count of this clone. This chain connects TRBV5-1 to TRBJ2-1, with 16 bases lining up with TRBD2. V shed 4 bases, J shed 3 bases, and the junction held 4 bases outside the gene matches. Germline V gives CDR1 SGHRS, CDR2 YFSETQ. There are 17 residues in the CDR3. The DNA for the CDR3 is TGCGCCAGCAGCCCGGGACTAGCGGGGGGGTTCTACAATGAGCAGTTCTTC. It is translated as CASSPGLAGGFYNEQFF. Supplemented by reference TRBV5-1 and TRBJ2-1, the full variable domain reads KAGVTQTPRYLIKTRGQQVTLSCSPISGHRSVSWYQQTPGQGLQFLFEYFSETQRNKGNFPGRFSGRQFSNSRSEMNVSTLELGDSALYLCASSPGLAGGFYNEQFFGPGTRLTVL.

J is TRBJ2-5 and V is TRBV5-5; 9 bases are shared with TRBD2. The J segment lost 4 bases and the V segment lost 4 bases, leaving 5 bases of the junction unmatched. CDR1 is SGHKS and CDR2 is YYEKEE in the germline V gene (reference sequence). The CDR3 is 14 residues long. The CDR3 nucleotides are TGTGCCAGCAGCACCGTAGCGGGGGCAGAGACCCAGTACTTC. The encoded protein is CASSTVAGAETQYF.

The chain uses TRBV28 and TRBJ2-6, with a weak D call TRBD1 (6 bases). The CDR3 loop spans 15 amino acids. V was clipped by 6 bases and J by 0 bases, with 9 bases between them. The germline V gene encodes CDR1 MDHEN and CDR2 SYDVKM. The CDR3 region is CASSLDSSGANVLTF. DNA of the CDR3: TGTGCCAGCAGCTTGGACAGCTCTGGGGCCAACGTCCTGACTTTC.

V is TRBV7-9 and J is TRBJ2-1, with TRBD2 as a possible D gene (6 bases). This CDR3 is built from 14 residues. The germline V gene has CDR1 SEHNR and CDR2 FQNEAQ (reference sequence). V lost 5 bases, J lost 5 bases, and 13 bases lay in between. In nucleotides, the CDR3 is TGTGCCAGCAGCGTGACGGGACTCCACAATGAGCAGTTCTTC. Residues: CASSVTGLHNEQFF.

V gene TRBV19 combines with J gene TRBJ2-7; TRBD1 is a possible D gene (6 bases). The CDR3 totals 14 residues. The germline V gene has CDR1 LNHDA and CDR2 SQIVND (reference sequence). Trimming removed 1 base at V and 2 bases at J, with 9 bases between. In DNA form, the CDR3 reads TGTGCCAGTAGTATAGGCAGGGGACCCTACGAGCAGTACTTC. It translates to CASSIGRGPYEQYF.

This chain connects TRBV2 to TRBJ2-3, with 10 bases identical to TRBD1. Germline loops: CDR1 SNHLY, CDR2 FYNNEI. V trimming: 6 bases; J trimming: 1 base; junction bases outside the gene matches: 10. CDR3 length: 17 residues. The CDR3 protein is CASRRDDRGRGTDTQYF. CDR3 coding DNA: TGTGCCAGCAGACGCGACGACAGGGGGCGCGGCACAGATACGCAGTATTTT.